This is a list of T cell receptor beta chains from one sample in a study of identical twins. One entry per CDR3 protein, called by TCRdb with MiXCR from the 5' RACE reads. The data hold roughly 540,000 distinct CDR3 sequences, with 22% observed a single time. The data also belong to a second study, concerning T cells expressing NK-cell markers.

Sample: CD4+ T cells sorted from blood. Receptor source: a woman aged 18-30 years in good health. Each CDR3 is given with its conserved first and last residue. Each record gives: CDR3 protein, CDR3 DNA, clone size, D gene, J gene, V gene. A D gene is named only where the DNA matches it firmly. Not every row has a clone size; where given, it reads once, few, many or a size class.

cdr3_aa: CASSSGLAALGGNIQYF; cdr3_nt: TGTGCCAGCAGCTCAGGACTAGCGGCCTTAGGTGGTAACATTCAGTACTTC; clone_size: few; d_call: TRBD2; j_call: TRBJ2-4; v_call: TRBV7-8
cdr3_aa: CATSSIRTSYEQYF; cdr3_nt: TGTGCCACCAGCAGCATCCGTACCTCCTACGAGCAGTACTTC; clone_size: few; d_call: NA; j_call: TRBJ2-7; v_call: TRBV15
cdr3_aa: CASSLRWGKDTQYF; cdr3_nt: TGTGCCAGCAGCTTGAGGTGGGGTAAAGATACGCAGTATTTT; clone_size: few; d_call: NA; j_call: TRBJ2-3; v_call: TRBV5-5
cdr3_aa: CSASFLSQYF; cdr3_nt: TGCAGTGCTAGCTTCCTCAGTCAGTACTTC; clone_size: few; d_call: NA; j_call: TRBJ2-5; v_call: TRBV20-1
cdr3_aa: CASSGGGQTDF; cdr3_nt: TGCGCCAGCAGCGGAGGAGGCCAGACAGATTTC; clone_size: NA; d_call: NA; j_call: TRBJ1-2; v_call: TRBV5-1
cdr3_aa: CASSLANTPRTDTQYF; cdr3_nt: TGTGCCAGCAGCTTAGCTAACACCCCCCGCACAGATACGCAGTATTTT; clone_size: NA; d_call: NA; j_call: TRBJ2-3; v_call: TRBV11-2
cdr3_aa: CSSGSYNEQFF; cdr3_nt: TGCTCTAGCGGGAGTTACAATGAGCAGTTCTTC; clone_size: NA; d_call: TRBD2; j_call: TRBJ2-1; v_call: TRBV7-9
cdr3_aa: CASGRDRQKRYF; cdr3_nt: TGTGCCAGCGGTCGGGACCGTCAAAAGCGGTACTTC; clone_size: NA; d_call: NA; j_call: TRBJ2-7; v_call: TRBV25-1
cdr3_aa: CSALGDSGRADGYEQYF; cdr3_nt: TGCAGTGCTTTAGGGGATAGCGGGAGGGCTGATGGGTACGAGCAGTACTTC; clone_size: NA; d_call: TRBD2; j_call: TRBJ2-7; v_call: TRBV20-1
cdr3_aa: CASSSHQANTEAFF; cdr3_nt: TGTGCCAGCAGTTCCCACCAAGCGAACACTGAAGCTTTCTTT; clone_size: NA; d_call: NA; j_call: TRBJ1-1; v_call: TRBV6-2/TRBV6-3
cdr3_aa: CSARDIRGPGQFF; cdr3_nt: TGCAGTGCTAGAGATATTAGGGGCCCAGGGCAGTTCTTC; clone_size: many; d_call: NA; j_call: TRBJ2-1; v_call: TRBV20-1
cdr3_aa: CSARPRGGAWDTQYF; cdr3_nt: TGCAGTGCTAGACCCCGAGGGGGGGCCTGGGATACGCAGTATTTT; clone_size: few; d_call: NA; j_call: TRBJ2-3; v_call: TRBV20-1
cdr3_aa: CASSLGQRLGAFF; cdr3_nt: TGTGCCAGCAGCTTAGGGCAGCGCCTGGGGGCTTTCTTT; clone_size: NA; d_call: NA; j_call: TRBJ1-1; v_call: TRBV5-5
cdr3_aa: CASSESALPQHF; cdr3_nt: TGTGCCAGCAGTGAATCCGCTCTTCCCCAGCATTTT; clone_size: NA; d_call: NA; j_call: TRBJ1-5; v_call: TRBV6-1
cdr3_aa: CASSLGRGSAMNTEAFF; cdr3_nt: TGTGCCAGCAGCTTAGGACGTGGGAGTGCGATGAACACTGAAGCTTTCTTT; clone_size: few; d_call: NA; j_call: TRBJ1-1; v_call: TRBV11-2
cdr3_aa: CSAATGVDTQYF; cdr3_nt: TGCAGCGCCGCCACAGGGGTGGATACGCAGTATTTT; clone_size: many; d_call: TRBD1; j_call: TRBJ2-3; v_call: TRBV29-1
cdr3_aa: CSASQGAGLAGGTGELFF; cdr3_nt: TGCAGTGCTTCGCAGGGTGCAGGACTAGCGGGGGGAACCGGGGAGCTGTTTTTT; clone_size: once; d_call: TRBD2; j_call: TRBJ2-2; v_call: TRBV20-1
cdr3_aa: CASSWRRDHEQFF; cdr3_nt: TGTGCCAGCAGTTGGCGTCGGGATCATGAGCAGTTCTTC; clone_size: many; d_call: NA; j_call: TRBJ2-1; v_call: TRBV12-3/TRBV12-4
cdr3_aa: CASSLKTSGSLTDTQYF; cdr3_nt: TGCGCCAGCAGCTTAAAGACTAGCGGTTCCCTCACAGATACGCAGTATTTT; clone_size: few; d_call: TRBD2; j_call: TRBJ2-3; v_call: TRBV5-1
cdr3_aa: CASSIEILYGYTF; cdr3_nt: TGTGCCAGTAGTATTGAAATACTCTATGGCTACACCTTC; clone_size: NA; d_call: NA; j_call: TRBJ1-2; v_call: TRBV19
cdr3_aa: CASSARGGGAGTQYF; cdr3_nt: TGTGCCAGCAGCGCCCGGGGGGGCGGAGCGGGTACGCAGTATTTT; clone_size: NA; d_call: TRBD2; j_call: TRBJ2-3; v_call: TRBV11-3
cdr3_aa: CASSRPGLAGYADTQYF; cdr3_nt: TGTGCCAGCAGTCGCCCGGGACTAGCGGGATATGCAGATACGCAGTATTTT; clone_size: many; d_call: TRBD2; j_call: TRBJ2-3; v_call: TRBV12-3/TRBV12-4
cdr3_aa: CASRFGGGHGNTEAFF; cdr3_nt: TGTGCCAGCAGATTCGGAGGGGGCCACGGGAACACTGAAGCTTTCTTT; clone_size: NA; d_call: TRBD1; j_call: TRBJ1-1; v_call: TRBV11-3
cdr3_aa: CATSKGGGETQYF; cdr3_nt: TGTGCCACCTCCAAGGGAGGGGGTGAGACCCAGTACTTC; clone_size: NA; d_call: NA; j_call: TRBJ2-5; v_call: TRBV28
cdr3_aa: CASSWTGSGNTIYF; cdr3_nt: TGTGCCAGCAGTTGGACAGGGTCTGGAAACACCATATATTTT; clone_size: few; d_call: TRBD1; j_call: TRBJ1-3; v_call: TRBV12-3/TRBV12-4
cdr3_aa: CSARDGQGLGSTQYF; cdr3_nt: TGCAGTGCTAGAGATGGGCAGGGGCTGGGGTCGACCCAGTACTTC; clone_size: NA; d_call: NA; j_call: TRBJ2-5; v_call: TRBV20-1
cdr3_aa: CSASRDSFNEQFF; cdr3_nt: TGCAGTGCAAGCCGGGACAGTTTCAATGAGCAGTTCTTC; clone_size: few; d_call: TRBD1; j_call: TRBJ2-1; v_call: TRBV20-1
cdr3_aa: CASSPGTGTTNEQFF; cdr3_nt: TGCGCCAGCAGCCCGGGTACAGGGACCACCAATGAGCAGTTCTTC; clone_size: few; d_call: NA; j_call: TRBJ2-1; v_call: TRBV5-1
cdr3_aa: CASTPSGTSGRADTQYF; cdr3_nt: TGTGCCAGCACCCCTTCCGGGACTAGCGGGAGAGCAGATACGCAGTATTTT; clone_size: few; d_call: TRBD2; j_call: TRBJ2-3; v_call: TRBV12-3/TRBV12-4
cdr3_aa: CSARRRTYGYTF; cdr3_nt: TGCAGTGCTAGAAGGCGGACCTATGGCTACACCTTC; clone_size: NA; d_call: NA; j_call: TRBJ1-2; v_call: TRBV20-1
cdr3_aa: CAISDETRYTEAFF; cdr3_nt: TGTGCCATCAGTGATGAGACGAGGTACACTGAAGCTTTCTTT; clone_size: few; d_call: NA; j_call: TRBJ1-1; v_call: TRBV10-3
cdr3_aa: CSVEGRGDVDTQYF; cdr3_nt: TGCAGCGTTGAAGGCCGGGGGGATGTAGATACGCAGTATTTT; clone_size: NA; d_call: TRBD2; j_call: TRBJ2-3; v_call: TRBV29-1
cdr3_aa: CASSGTINYGYTF; cdr3_nt: TGCGCCAGCAGCGGGACAATTAACTATGGCTACACCTTC; clone_size: few; d_call: NA; j_call: TRBJ1-2; v_call: TRBV5-1
cdr3_aa: CSVEELLTDTQYF; cdr3_nt: TGCAGCGTTGAAGAGTTGTTGACAGATACGCAGTATTTT; clone_size: NA; d_call: NA; j_call: TRBJ2-3; v_call: TRBV29-1
cdr3_aa: CSASKGAETQYF; cdr3_nt: TGCAGTGCTAGTAAGGGGGCAGAGACCCAGTACTTC; clone_size: few; d_call: TRBD1; j_call: TRBJ2-5; v_call: TRBV20-1
cdr3_aa: CAISESRRGAHEQYF; cdr3_nt: TGTGCCATCAGTGAGTCGCGGAGGGGCGCCCACGAGCAGTACTTC; clone_size: NA; d_call: NA; j_call: TRBJ2-7; v_call: TRBV10-3
cdr3_aa: CASSVYTDTQYF; cdr3_nt: TGTGCCAGCAGTGTCTACACAGATACGCAGTATTTT; clone_size: few; d_call: NA; j_call: TRBJ2-3; v_call: TRBV6-1
cdr3_aa: CASSYRGSVYNEQFF; cdr3_nt: TGTGCCAGCAGTTACAGGGGCTCCGTCTACAATGAGCAGTTCTTC; clone_size: few; d_call: NA; j_call: TRBJ2-1; v_call: TRBV6-5
cdr3_aa: CASSYIPSGMLKQFF; cdr3_nt: TGTGCCAGCAGTTACATCCCTAGCGGGATGCTAAAGCAGTTCTTC; clone_size: NA; d_call: TRBD2; j_call: TRBJ2-1; v_call: TRBV6-2/TRBV6-3
cdr3_aa: CASSRDTSGANVLTF; cdr3_nt: TGTGCCAGCAGCCGCGACACCTCAGGGGCCAACGTCCTGACTTTC; clone_size: few; d_call: NA; j_call: TRBJ2-6; v_call: TRBV7-9
cdr3_aa: CAISEAPGPGANVLTF; cdr3_nt: TGTGCCATCAGTGAGGCACCGGGACCAGGGGCCAACGTCCTGACTTTC; clone_size: few; d_call: NA; j_call: TRBJ2-6; v_call: TRBV10-3
cdr3_aa: CASSPIGGGANGYTF; cdr3_nt: TGTGCCAGCAGCCCGATAGGGGGAGGGGCAAATGGCTACACCTTC; clone_size: few; d_call: NA; j_call: TRBJ1-2; v_call: TRBV7-6
cdr3_aa: CASSPHLGQPQHF; cdr3_nt: TGTGCTAGCAGCCCACACCTGGGTCAGCCCCAGCATTTT; clone_size: NA; d_call: NA; j_call: TRBJ1-5; v_call: TRBV7-7
cdr3_aa: CASSRELQGNQPQHF; cdr3_nt: TGTGCCAGCAGCCGTGAACTCCAGGGCAATCAGCCCCAGCATTTT; clone_size: NA; d_call: NA; j_call: TRBJ1-5; v_call: TRBV7-2
cdr3_aa: CASSLRTTDTQYF; cdr3_nt: TGCGCCAGCAGCTTGCGGACCACAGATACGCAGTATTTT; clone_size: many; d_call: NA; j_call: TRBJ2-3; v_call: TRBV5-1
cdr3_aa: CSARDRGMNTEAFF; cdr3_nt: TGCAGTGCTAGAGATCGCGGGATGAACACTGAAGCTTTCTTT; clone_size: few; d_call: NA; j_call: TRBJ1-1; v_call: TRBV20-1
cdr3_aa: CSASDEQFF; cdr3_nt: TGCAGTGCTTCCGATGAGCAGTTCTTC; clone_size: few; d_call: NA; j_call: TRBJ2-1; v_call: TRBV20-1
cdr3_aa: CASSSVAGGLYNEQFF; cdr3_nt: TGTGCCAGCAGTTCCGTAGCGGGAGGATTATACAATGAGCAGTTCTTC; clone_size: few; d_call: TRBD2; j_call: TRBJ2-1; v_call: TRBV7-6
cdr3_aa: CASSKVSGGSNQPQHF; cdr3_nt: TGTGCCAGCAGCAAAGTTTCAGGGGGAAGCAATCAGCCCCAGCATTTT; clone_size: NA; d_call: NA; j_call: TRBJ1-5; v_call: TRBV21-1
cdr3_aa: CASSLTPSREQYF; cdr3_nt: TGTGCCAGCAGCCTGACCCCGTCTCGGGAGCAGTACTTC; clone_size: once; d_call: NA; j_call: TRBJ2-7; v_call: TRBV7-9
cdr3_aa: CASSPASASSGRAIGELFF; cdr3_nt: TGTGCCAGCAGCCCCGCCTCCGCTTCTAGCGGGAGGGCCATCGGGGAGCTGTTTTTT; clone_size: NA; d_call: TRBD2; j_call: TRBJ2-2; v_call: TRBV4-2
cdr3_aa: CASSLGIGVTEAFF; cdr3_nt: TGTGCCAGCAGCTTAGGTATCGGCGTCACTGAAGCTTTCTTT; clone_size: few; d_call: NA; j_call: TRBJ1-1; v_call: TRBV7-2
cdr3_aa: CASSLEGGSNNSPLHF; cdr3_nt: TGTGCCAGCAGCTTGGAGGGGGGATCAAATAATTCACCCCTCCACTTT; clone_size: once; d_call: NA; j_call: TRBJ1-6; v_call: TRBV5-5
cdr3_aa: CASRKAVTYNEQFF; cdr3_nt: TGTGCCAGCAGAAAGGCGGTTACCTACAATGAGCAGTTCTTC; clone_size: few; d_call: NA; j_call: TRBJ2-1; v_call: TRBV6-1
cdr3_aa: CSASGGLAVNEQFF; cdr3_nt: TGCAGTGCTAGTGGGGGACTAGCGGTCAATGAGCAGTTCTTC; clone_size: few; d_call: TRBD2; j_call: TRBJ2-1; v_call: TRBV20-1
cdr3_aa: CSARGQGNQPQHF; cdr3_nt: TGCAGTGCTAGAGGGCAGGGGAATCAGCCCCAGCATTTT; clone_size: many; d_call: NA; j_call: TRBJ1-5; v_call: TRBV20-1
cdr3_aa: CASSLLGTALSGANVLTF; cdr3_nt: TGTGCCAGCAGCTTATTAGGGACAGCGCTCTCTGGGGCCAACGTCCTGACTTTC; clone_size: NA; d_call: TRBD1; j_call: TRBJ2-6; v_call: TRBV7-3
cdr3_aa: CASSLGPLAEQFF; cdr3_nt: TGTGCCAGCAGCTTAGGCCCCTTGGCTGAGCAGTTCTTC; clone_size: many; d_call: NA; j_call: TRBJ2-1; v_call: TRBV7-2
cdr3_aa: CASSFRGPNNYGYTF; cdr3_nt: TGTGCCAGCAGTTTCCGAGGACCCAATAACTATGGCTACACCTTC; clone_size: NA; d_call: NA; j_call: TRBJ1-2; v_call: TRBV12-3/TRBV12-4
cdr3_aa: CSAGQGGAGELFF; cdr3_nt: TGCAGCGCGGGACAGGGTGGCGCCGGGGAGCTGTTTTTT; clone_size: NA; d_call: TRBD1; j_call: TRBJ2-2; v_call: TRBV29-1